This paragraph reports one T cell receptor (beta chain). This sample is part of a study of blood T cell repertoires in COVID-19. On the study more broadly: The United States, Italy and Spain were the sources of the acute and convalescent COVID-19 samples. PBMCs, B-cell-depleted T cells, or T cells provided the cDNA or gDNA that made up the material.

Here immunoSEQ multiplex PCR was the method, and the copy in TCRdb shows in-frame clones only, minus some. Here the sample spans a few hundred thousand clones, less than 90% being singletons. CDR3 length: 13 amino acids. Deletions cut 4 bases from V and 2 bases from J, with 8 bases between. Per germline, CDR1 MNHEY and CDR2 SMNVEV (reference sequence). Sequences were obtained from peripheral blood. This receptor was taken from a woman over 75 with active or convalescent COVID-19. The chain carries TRBV27 and TRBJ2-5; a weak D match, TRBD1 (5 bases). The CDR3 DNA follows: TGTGCCAGCAGTTCCAGGGTTCAAGAGACCCAGTACTTC. It is translated as CASSSRVQETQYF.